This T cell receptor (beta chain) was sequenced during a study of cytomegalovirus exposure and HLA in healthy donors. Germline lookup yields CDR1 MNHEY and CDR2 SMNVEV (reference sequence). The V end lost 6 bases, the J end lost 4 bases, and 19 bases lay between the germline ends. The CDR3 contains 16 residues. Primers: 60 Vbeta forward and 13 Jbeta reverse. Here immunoSEQ multiplex PCR was the method, and the copy in TCRdb shows in-frame clones only, minus some. This table has some 140,000 clones, roughly 72% appearing once. Those who donated were healthy bone marrow donors. The chain has TRBV27 and TRBJ1-5; D is ambiguous. This sequence was found in a man aged 30-40 years in good health and CMV-seronegative. The sample comprised PBMCs. Written as DNA, the CDR3 is TGTGCCAGCAGCCTTCAACGTCCGACGGGGAATCAGCCCCAGCATTTT. It codes for CASSLQRPTGNQPQHF.